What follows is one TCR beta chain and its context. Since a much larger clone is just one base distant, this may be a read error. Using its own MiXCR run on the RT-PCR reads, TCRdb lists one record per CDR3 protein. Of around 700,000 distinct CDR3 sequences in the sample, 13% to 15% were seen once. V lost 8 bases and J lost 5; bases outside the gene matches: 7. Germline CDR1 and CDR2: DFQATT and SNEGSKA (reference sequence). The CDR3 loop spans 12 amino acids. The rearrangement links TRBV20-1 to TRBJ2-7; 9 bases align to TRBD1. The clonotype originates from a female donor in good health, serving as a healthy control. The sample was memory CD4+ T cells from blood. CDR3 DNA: TGCAGTTCCCCCGACAGGGGGGACGAGCAGTACTTC. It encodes CSSPDRGDEQYF.